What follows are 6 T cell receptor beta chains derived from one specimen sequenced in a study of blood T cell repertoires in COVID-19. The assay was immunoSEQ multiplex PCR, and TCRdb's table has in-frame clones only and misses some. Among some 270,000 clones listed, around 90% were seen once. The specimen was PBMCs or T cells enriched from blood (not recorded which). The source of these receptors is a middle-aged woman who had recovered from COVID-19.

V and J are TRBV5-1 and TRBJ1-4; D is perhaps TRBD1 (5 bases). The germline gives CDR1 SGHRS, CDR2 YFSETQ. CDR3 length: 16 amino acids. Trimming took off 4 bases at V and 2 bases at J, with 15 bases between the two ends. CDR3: CASSPGGPATNEKLFF. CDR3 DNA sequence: TGCGCCAGCAGCCCGGGGGGACCCGCGACTAATGAAAAACTGTTTTTT.

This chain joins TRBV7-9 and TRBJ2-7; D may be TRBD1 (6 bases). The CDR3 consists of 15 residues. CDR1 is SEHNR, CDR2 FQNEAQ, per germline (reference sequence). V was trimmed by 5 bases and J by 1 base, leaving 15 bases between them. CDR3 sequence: CASSDRDTSSYEQYF. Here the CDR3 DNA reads TGTGCCAGCAGCGACCGGGACACCTCATCCTACGAGCAGTACTTC.

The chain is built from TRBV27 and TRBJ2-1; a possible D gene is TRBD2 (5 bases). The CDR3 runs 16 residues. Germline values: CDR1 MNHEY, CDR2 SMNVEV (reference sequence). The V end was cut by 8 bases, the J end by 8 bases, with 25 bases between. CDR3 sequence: CASGPHRTSPTHEQFF. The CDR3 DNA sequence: TGTGCCAGCGGACCACATAGGACTTCCCCCACCCATGAGCAGTTCTTC.

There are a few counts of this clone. CDR3 residues: CASSSNPGSGGEKLFF. In nucleotides, the CDR3 is TGTGCCAGCAGCTCAAACCCGGGGAGCGGAGGTGAAAAACTGTTTTTT. The rearrangement links TRBV13 to TRBJ1-4; D not certain. The V end lost 4 bases, the J end lost 7 bases, and 19 bases lay between the germline ends. The germline V gene encodes CDR1 PRHDT and CDR2 FYEKMQ (reference sequence). The CDR3 consists of 16 residues.

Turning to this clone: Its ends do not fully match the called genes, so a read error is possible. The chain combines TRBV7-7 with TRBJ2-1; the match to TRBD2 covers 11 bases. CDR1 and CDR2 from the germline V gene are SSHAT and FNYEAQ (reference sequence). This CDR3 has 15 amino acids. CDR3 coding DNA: TGTGCTAGCAGCCCCGGGACTAGCGGAACCCATGAGCAGTTCTTC. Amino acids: CASSPGTSGTHEQFF.

CDR3 nucleotide sequence: TGTGCCAGCAGCGTCGGGACTCCTGACCCTTATAGCAATCAGCCCCAGCATTTT. Amino acid sequence: CASSVGTPDPYSNQPQHF. V and J are TRBV11-2 and TRBJ1-5, with D possibly TRBD1 on 5 matching bases. Trimming left V 5 bases short and J 0 bases short, with 20 bases between. Germline V gene lookup returns CDR1 SGHAT and CDR2 FQNNGV. This CDR3 spans 18 amino acids.